Listed below are T cell receptor beta chains from one sample, sequenced in a study of shared clonotypes between healthy human individuals. Here immunoSEQ multiplex PCR was the method, and the copy in TCRdb shows in-frame clones only, minus some. The profile shows 2,500,000 or so clones, more than 90% of them singletons. Sequenced sample: naive CD4+ T cells sorted from blood. These receptors were obtained from a man aged 18 to 35 in good health. The CDR3 runs from the conserved cysteine through the conserved F or W. A D gene is named only where the DNA matches it firmly. Some rows mark clone size as missing; the rest say once, few, many or name a class of expanded clone.

J gene: TRBJ2-1
clone size: -
V gene: TRBV5-8
D gene: TRBD2
CDR3 protein: CASSPGQAGYNEQFF
CDR3 DNA: TGTGCCAGCAGTCCCGGACAAGCGGGATACAATGAGCAGTTCTTC

J gene: TRBJ2-3
clone size: once
V gene: TRBV2
D gene: -
CDR3 protein: CASSVRAGSTDTQYF
CDR3 DNA: TGTGCCAGCAGTGTTCGCGCCGGTAGCACAGATACGCAGTATTTT

J gene: TRBJ2-1
clone size: -
V gene: TRBV5-6
D gene: -
CDR3 protein: CASSLSLSEQFF
CDR3 DNA: TGTGCCAGCAGCTTGTCTTTGTCTGAGCAGTTCTTC

J gene: TRBJ1-6
clone size: -
V gene: TRBV5-1
D gene: -
CDR3 protein: CASSLGGLGESPLHF
CDR3 DNA: TGCGCCAGCAGCTTGGGAGGGTTAGGAGAATCACCCCTCCACTTT

J gene: TRBJ2-5
clone size: -
V gene: TRBV19
D gene: TRBD2
CDR3 protein: CASSGTSTETQYF
CDR3 DNA: TGTGCCAGTAGTGGGACTAGTACAGAGACCCAGTACTTC

J gene: TRBJ2-5
clone size: -
V gene: TRBV19
D gene: -
CDR3 protein: CASSIGGTETQYF
CDR3 DNA: TGTGCCAGTAGTATTGGCGGGACCGAGACCCAGTACTTC

J gene: TRBJ2-3
clone size: -
V gene: TRBV30
D gene: TRBD2
CDR3 protein: CAWRLAGGRTDTQYF
CDR3 DNA: TGTGCCTGGAGGTTAGCGGGGGGACGTACAGATACGCAGTATTTT

J gene: TRBJ2-5
clone size: -
V gene: TRBV9
D gene: TRBD2
CDR3 protein: CASTLTSGGWETQYF
CDR3 DNA: TGTGCCAGCACCCTGACTAGCGGGGGGTGGGAGACCCAGTACTTC

J gene: TRBJ2-1
clone size: once
V gene: TRBV5-4
D gene: TRBD2
CDR3 protein: CASSLLAGLYNEQFF
CDR3 DNA: TGTGCCAGCAGCCTTCTAGCGGGGCTTTACAATGAGCAGTTCTTC

J gene: TRBJ2-1
clone size: -
V gene: TRBV18
D gene: -
CDR3 protein: CASSLPARLYNEQFF
CDR3 DNA: TGTGCCAGCTCACTTCCTGCCAGACTTTACAATGAGCAGTTCTTC

J gene: TRBJ1-5
clone size: -
V gene: TRBV9
D gene: -
CDR3 protein: CASSSSGEGNQPQHF
CDR3 DNA: TGTGCCAGCAGCTCCTCAGGGGAAGGCAATCAGCCCCAGCATTTT

J gene: TRBJ2-7
clone size: -
V gene: TRBV5-1
D gene: -
CDR3 protein: CASSLEGRNSYEQYF
CDR3 DNA: TGCGCCAGCAGCTTGGAGGGACGGAACTCCTACGAGCAGTACTTC

J gene: TRBJ2-5
clone size: -
V gene: TRBV18
D gene: TRBD1
CDR3 protein: CASSPLRTGTQETQYF
CDR3 DNA: TGTGCCAGCTCACCCCTCCGGACAGGGACCCAAGAGACCCAGTACTTC

J gene: TRBJ2-7
clone size: -
V gene: TRBV5-1
D gene: -
CDR3 protein: CASSLNRDMYEQYF
CDR3 DNA: TGCGCCAGCAGCTTAAACCGGGACATGTACGAGCAGTACTTC

J gene: TRBJ2-1
clone size: -
V gene: TRBV12-5
D gene: TRBD2
CDR3 protein: CASGMTSGSWDEQFF
CDR3 DNA: TGTGCTAGTGGGATGACTAGCGGGAGTTGGGATGAGCAGTTCTTC

J gene: TRBJ2-7
clone size: -
V gene: TRBV18
D gene: TRBD2
CDR3 protein: CASSQNSRAGGSLEQYF
CDR3 DNA: TGTGCCAGCTCACAAAACAGCAGAGCGGGAGGGTCTCTCGAGCAGTACTTC

J gene: TRBJ1-2
clone size: -
V gene: TRBV30
D gene: -
CDR3 protein: CAWSAPSQGSYGYTF
CDR3 DNA: TGTGCCTGGAGTGCACCTTCTCAGGGCAGCTATGGCTACACCTTC

J gene: TRBJ2-1
clone size: -
V gene: TRBV14
D gene: -
CDR3 protein: CASSPLGGNNEQFF
CDR3 DNA: TGTGCCAGCAGCCCCTTAGGAGGAAACAATGAGCAGTTCTTC

J gene: TRBJ2-1
clone size: -
V gene: TRBV21-1
D gene: -
CDR3 protein: CASSKKVAGNNEQFF
CDR3 DNA: TGTGCCAGCAGCAAAAAGGTAGCGGGAAACAATGAGCAGTTCTTC

J gene: TRBJ2-5
clone size: -
V gene: TRBV7-2
D gene: -
CDR3 protein: CASSLGRETQYF
CDR3 DNA: TGTGCCAGCAGCCTGGGACGGGAGACCCAGTACTTC

J gene: TRBJ2-7
clone size: -
V gene: TRBV7-2
D gene: TRBD1
CDR3 protein: CASSPGGTGKYEQYF
CDR3 DNA: TGTGCCAGCAGCCCAGGGGGGACAGGGAAGTACGAGCAGTACTTC

J gene: TRBJ1-5
clone size: -
V gene: TRBV28
D gene: TRBD1
CDR3 protein: CASSTWRGRYQPQHF
CDR3 DNA: TGTGCCAGCAGTACCTGGAGGGGGCGATATCAGCCCCAGCATTTT

J gene: TRBJ2-6
clone size: -
V gene: TRBV2
D gene: -
CDR3 protein: CASSATGTGANVLTF
CDR3 DNA: TGTGCCAGCAGTGCTACAGGTACTGGGGCCAACGTCCTGACTTTC

J gene: TRBJ2-7
clone size: -
V gene: TRBV19
D gene: TRBD1
CDR3 protein: CASSFGQGATYEQYF
CDR3 DNA: TGTGCCAGTAGCTTTGGACAGGGGGCCACCTACGAGCAGTACTTC

J gene: TRBJ2-3
clone size: -
V gene: TRBV9
D gene: -
CDR3 protein: CASSVAQGIDTQYF
CDR3 DNA: TGTGCCAGCAGCGTAGCGCAGGGGATAGATACGCAGTATTTT

J gene: TRBJ1-5
clone size: -
V gene: TRBV19
D gene: TRBD1
CDR3 protein: CASSKGADSNQPQHF
CDR3 DNA: TGTGCCAGTAGTAAGGGGGCTGATAGCAATCAGCCCCAGCATTTT

J gene: TRBJ2-7
clone size: -
V gene: TRBV25-1
D gene: TRBD1
CDR3 protein: CASSEIGDRGYEQYF
CDR3 DNA: TGTGCCAGCAGTGAAATTGGGGACAGGGGCTACGAGCAGTACTTC

J gene: TRBJ1-2
clone size: -
V gene: TRBV19
D gene: TRBD1
CDR3 protein: CASTRTGADGYTF
CDR3 DNA: TGTGCCAGTACCCGGACAGGGGCGGATGGCTACACCTTC

J gene: TRBJ2-1
clone size: -
V gene: TRBV2
D gene: -
CDR3 protein: CASKPGAPKALEQFF
CDR3 DNA: TGTGCCAGTAAACCCGGGGCCCCGAAAGCACTAGAGCAGTTCTTC

J gene: TRBJ2-7
clone size: once
V gene: TRBV7-2
D gene: -
CDR3 protein: CASSRPNLGSYEQYF
CDR3 DNA: TGTGCCAGCAGCCGCCCCAACTTGGGCTCCTACGAGCAGTACTTC

J gene: TRBJ2-5
clone size: -
V gene: TRBV5-1
D gene: -
CDR3 protein: CASSVGPTQETQYF
CDR3 DNA: TGCGCCAGCAGCGTCGGACCGACCCAAGAGACCCAATACTTC

J gene: TRBJ1-1
clone size: -
V gene: TRBV6-5
D gene: -
CDR3 protein: CASSSPAEAFF
CDR3 DNA: TGTGCCAGCAGCTCCCCAGCTGAAGCTTTCTTT

J gene: TRBJ2-5
clone size: -
V gene: TRBV6-5
D gene: -
CDR3 protein: CASSYSMIEETQYF
CDR3 DNA: TGTGCCAGCAGTTACTCGATGATCGAAGAGACCCAGTACTTC

J gene: TRBJ2-2
clone size: -
V gene: TRBV6-5
D gene: TRBD2
CDR3 protein: CASSYYGGRTGELFF
CDR3 DNA: TGTGCCAGCAGTTACTACGGCGGGAGGACCGGGGAGCTGTTTTTT